What follows are 9 T cell receptor beta chains derived from one specimen sequenced in a study of OX40 agonist ivuxolimab in advanced cancers. TCRdb's table, derived via immunoSEQ multiplex PCR, lists solely in-frame clones and lacks some. The table shows around 31,000 clones, with 85% to 95% occurring only once. Sequences were derived from CD4+ or CD8+ T cells sorted from blood, sampled in a trial of the OX40 agonist ivuxolimab. The source of these receptors is an adult with an advanced solid tumor such as melanoma, head and neck, liver or kidney cancer.

The J gene is TRBJ2-3, the V gene TRBV11-1, with D hard to call. The CDR3 runs to 16 residues. The germline V and J ends were trimmed by 3 bases and 0 bases, with 13 bases remaining between them. Per the germline V gene, CDR1 is SGHAT and CDR2 is FQDESV (reference sequence). The CDR3 bases are TGTGCCAGCAGCTTTCAAGACGGGTCTAGCACAGATACGCAGTATTTT. Translating gives CASSFQDGSSTDTQYF.

The genes are TRBV28 and TRBJ2-7, with D perhaps given as TRBD1 or TRBD2 (6 bases each). The V gene lost 2 bases and the J gene lost 1 base, with 9 bases spanning the gap. Looked up from germline, CDR1 is MDHEN and CDR2 is SYDVKM. The CDR3 extends over 14 amino acids. The chain's CDR3 is CASSLGGHSYEQYV. Written as DNA, the CDR3 is TGTGCCAGCAGTTTAGGGGGGCATTCCTACGAGCAGTACGTC.

V is TRBV7-6 and J is TRBJ2-7; the D gene is possibly TRBD1 (6 bases). This CDR3 region has 14 residues. The V gene lost 5 bases and the J gene lost 5 bases, with 16 bases spanning the gap. Germline loops: CDR1 SGHVS, CDR2 FNYEAQ. CDR3 sequence: CASSQTGTHNEQYF. The CDR3 nucleotides read TGTGCCAGCAGCCAGACCGGGACACACAACGAGCAGTACTTC.

This chain joins TRBV4-1 and TRBJ1-2; D uncertain. Germline V lookup: CDR1 MGHRA, CDR2 YSYEKL. The V gene lost 1 base and the J gene lost 0 bases, with 9 bases spanning the gap. There are 15 residues in the CDR3. The CDR3 here is CASSQVQEANYGYTF. The DNA for the CDR3 is TGCGCCAGCAGCCAAGTCCAAGAAGCTAACTATGGCTACACCTTC.

V usage is TRBV15 and J usage is TRBJ2-4, with TRBD2 identical over 10 bases. V dropped 4 bases and J dropped 4; count of bases not matched to a gene: 10. From germline, CDR1 is LNHNV and CDR2 YYDKDF (reference sequence). The CDR3 consists of 17 residues. This CDR3 reads CATSTRTSGTEKNIQYF. The CDR3 bases are TGTGCCACCAGCACTCGGACTAGCGGAACCGAAAAAAACATTCAGTACTTC. The whole variable domain, filled in from reference TRBV15 and TRBJ2-4, reads DAMVIQNPRYQVTQFGKPVTLSCSQTLNHNVMYWYQQKSSQAPKLLFHYYDKDFNNEADTPDNFQSRRPNTSFCFLDIRSPGLGDTAMYLCATSTRTSGTEKNIQYFGAGTRLSVL.

This chain links TRBV29-1 with TRBJ2-2; 9 bases map to TRBD2. Germline V gene lookup returns CDR1 SQVTM and CDR2 ANQGSEA. The CDR3 length is 12 residues. V lost 4 bases and J lost 6; bases outside the gene matches: 0. The CDR3 loop is CSVGLAAGELFF. Here the CDR3 DNA reads TGCAGCGTTGGACTAGCGGCCGGGGAGCTGTTTTTT.

In the case of this clone: The junction does not match germline at one end; this may be a read error. Other DNA sequences in this specimen translate into the identical CDR3. The chain has TRBV7-9 and TRBJ2-7; D is uncertain. CDR1 is SEHNR, CDR2 FQNEAQ, per germline (reference sequence). The CDR3 loop spans 13 amino acids. CDR3 in DNA: TGTGCCAGCAGCTTTCCGGAATCCTATGAGCAGTACTTC. This encodes CASSFPESYEQYF. Combining the CDR3 with reference TRBV7-9 and TRBJ2-7 gives the whole variable domain DTGVSQNPRHKITKRGQNVTFRCDPISEHNRLYWYRQTLGQGPEFLTYFQNEAQLEKSRLLSDRFSAERPKGSFSTLEIQRTEQGDSAMYLCASSFPESYEQYFGPGTRLTVT.

The chain employs TRBV14 and TRBJ2-5; no clear D gene. Germline V gene data show CDR1 as SGHDN and CDR2 as FVKESK. The CDR3 loop spans 13 amino acids. V was shortened by 0 bases and J by 5 bases, with 7 bases between the two germline ends. CDR3 residues: CASSQDVSETQYF. Written as DNA, the CDR3 is TGTGCCAGCAGCCAAGATGTATCGGAGACCCAGTACTTC.

V gene TRBV27 combines with J gene TRBJ2-7; D is perhaps TRBD2 (6 bases). The CDR3 contains 13 residues. Deletions cut 3 bases from V and 2 bases from J, with 8 bases between. Germline V gene data show CDR1 as MNHEY and CDR2 as SMNVEV (reference sequence). The CDR3 loop is CASSFSGPYEQYF. CDR3 nucleotide sequence: TGTGCCAGCAGTTTTAGCGGACCCTACGAGCAGTACTTC.